This entry lists 31 T cell receptor beta chains sequenced from one sample in a study of T cell responses to AZD1222 COVID-19 vaccine. Using immunoSEQ multiplex PCR, the repertoire was profiled, and TCRdb retains in-frame clones only, with some absent. The table records around 44,000 clones, approximately 86% of them present only once. The starting material was peripheral blood, obtained 28 days after the second AZD1222 dose. All receptors derive from an adult who received the AZD1222 COVID-19 vaccine.

This clone was observed a single time. The rearrangement uses TRBV28 and TRBJ2-1; D not resolved. The germline CDR1 and CDR2 sequences are MDHEN and SYDVKM. The CDR3 contains 10 residues. Trimming took off 10 bases at V and 7 bases at J, with 8 bases between the two ends. The CDR3 DNA reads TGTGCCACAACCGATAATGAGCAGTTCTTC. Amino acids: CATTDNEQFF. The full variable domain, with the rest looked up from reference TRBV28 and TRBJ2-1, is DVKVTQSSRYLVKRTGEKVFLECVQDMDHENMFWYRQDPGLGLRLIYFSYDVKMKEKGDIPEGYSVSREKKERFSLILESASTNQTSMYLCATTDNEQFFGPGTRLTVL.

The chain recombines TRBV7-9 with TRBJ2-7; maybe TRBD2 (6 bases). Trimming shortened V by 4 bases and J by 2 bases, and 15 bases separated the two germline ends. The germline V gene encodes CDR1 SEHNR and CDR2 FQNEAQ (reference sequence). This CDR3 has 15 amino acids. The CDR3 DNA sequence: TGTGCCAGCAGCTCCGGGACTCCCCTTCCCTACGAGCAGTACTTC. Residues: CASSSGTPLPYEQYF.

The chain links TRBV5-4 to TRBJ2-5; a weak D match, TRBD1 (6 bases). Per germline, CDR1 SGHNT and CDR2 YYREEE (reference sequence). Trimming cost V 2 bases and J 2 bases, with 10 bases left between them. The CDR3 is 14 amino acids. CDR3 DNA: TGTGCCAGCAGCTTCGGACAGAGACAAGAGACCCAGTACTTC. Translated, it gives CASSFGQRQETQYF.

The chain couples TRBV19 to TRBJ1-5; TRBD1 matches 9 bases. The length of the CDR3 is 16 residues. CDR1 is LNHDA, CDR2 SQIVND, per germline (reference sequence). V trimming: 5 bases; J trimming: 1 base; junction bases outside the gene matches: 6. CDR3 nucleotide sequence: TGTGCCAGTAGTGCCGGGACAGGGATGAGCAATCAGCCCCAGCATTTT. It specifies CASSAGTGMSNQPQHF.

The chain employs TRBV7-9 and TRBJ1-3; D gene uncertain. Looked up from germline, CDR1 is SEHNR and CDR2 is FQNEAQ (reference sequence). CDR3 length: 13 amino acids. Trimming cost V 5 bases and J 3 bases, with 8 bases left between them. The CDR3 loop reads CASSAKGGNTIYF. The DNA of the CDR3 is TGTGCCAGCAGCGCCAAAGGTGGAAACACCATATATTTT.

V and J are TRBV27 and TRBJ1-3; a weak D match, TRBD1 (5 bases). Germline-derived CDR1 and CDR2 are MNHEY and SMNVEV (reference sequence). The CDR3 has 14 residues. The V and J ends lost 2 bases and 7 bases respectively, with 12 bases between them. For the CDR3, the DNA is TGTGCCAGCAGTTTAGACAGAATAAGTAACACCATATATTTT. Translating gives CASSLDRISNTIYF.

This chain joins TRBV24-1 and TRBJ1-6, with D unclear. The ends were cut back, 0 bases at V and 9 bases at J, with 5 bases in the middle. CDR1 is KGHDR, CDR2 SFDVKD, per germline. CDR3 size: 13 residues. The CDR3 DNA follows: TGTGCCACCAGTGATTTGCTCGGTTCACCCCTCCACTTT. Translation: CATSDLLGSPLHF.

This chain connects TRBV7-3 to TRBJ2-1; D possibly corresponds to TRBD2 (5 bases). The germline gives CDR1 SGHTA, CDR2 FQGTGA. V lost 4 bases, J lost 7 bases, and 17 bases lay in between. The CDR3 sequence is 15 residues long. The CDR3 here is CASSSRNPPGNEQFF. The CDR3 DNA follows: TGTGCCAGCAGCTCCCGGAACCCCCCGGGGAATGAGCAGTTCTTC.

This chain joins TRBV11-3 and TRBJ2-1, with 13 positions matching TRBD2. With V trimmed by 4 bases and J by 8 bases, 5 bases remained unmatched. Germline V lookup: CDR1 SGHNT, CDR2 YENEEA. The CDR3 is 15 amino acids. Here the CDR3 DNA reads TGTGCCAGCAGCTCCGGGACTAGCGGGATAGATGAGCAGTTCTTC. This translates into CASSSGTSGIDEQFF.

This chain connects TRBV5-5 to TRBJ2-1, with a possible D match to TRBD2 (6 bases). Germline V gene sequence: CDR1 SGHKS, CDR2 YYEKEE (reference sequence). With 4 bases removed from V and 3 bases from J, the gap between germline ends came to 14 bases. The CDR3 has 15 residues. CDR3 loop: CASSLGTPFYNEQFF. The CDR3 DNA is TGTGCCAGCAGCCTCGGGACTCCCTTCTACAATGAGCAGTTCTTC.

This clone was found once. CDR3 sequence: CAISPTSGQTYEQYF. CDR3 coding DNA: TGTGCCATCAGCCCCACCTCGGGACAGACCTACGAGCAGTACTTC. V gene TRBV10-3 combines with J gene TRBJ2-7; 7 bases match TRBD1. J gave up 2 bases and V 6 bases, and 10 bases lay outside the gene matches. Germline CDR1 and CDR2: ENHRY and SYGVKD. The CDR3 consists of 15 residues.

The rearrangement uses TRBV18 and TRBJ1-1; D is unclear. Trimming removed 3 bases at V and 6 bases at J, with 11 bases between. The CDR3 is made up of 13 amino acids. Germline V gene sequence: CDR1 KGHSH, CDR2 LQKENI. CDR3 region: CASSPSPQAEAFF. For the CDR3, the DNA is TGTGCCAGCTCACCGTCCCCGCAAGCTGAAGCTTTCTTT.

The J gene is TRBJ2-1, the V gene TRBV3-1 (or the pseudogene TRBV3-2); D remains unclear. The CDR3 loop spans 12 amino acids. V was pared by 5 bases and J by 6 bases, with 8 bases between. The germline V gene has CDR1 LGHDT and CDR2 YNNKEL (reference sequence). The CDR3 bases are TGTGCCAGCAGCGATTACGTCAATGAGCAGTTCTTC. Its protein is CASSDYVNEQFF.

The chain links TRBV7-9 to TRBJ2-3; D is possibly TRBD2 (5 bases). The CDR3 sequence is 15 residues long. Germline V gene sequence: CDR1 SEHNR, CDR2 FQNEAQ (reference sequence). V shed 2 bases and J shed 0 bases, with 9 bases lying between them. The CDR3 region has the DNA TGTGCCAGCAGCTTAAGAGCGGCCAGCACAGATACGCAGTATTTT. Encoded protein: CASSLRAASTDTQYF.

This chain links TRBV30 with TRBJ2-3; TRBD2 matches 7 bases. Germline values: CDR1 GTSNPN, CDR2 SVGIG (reference sequence). The V segment lost 1 base and the J segment 5 bases; nucleotides outside the gene matches: 6. This CDR3 has 14 residues. The CDR3 region has the DNA TGTGCCTGGAGTGAAGGGAGGGCCTTAGATACGCAGTATTTT. Translation: CAWSEGRALDTQYF.

The gene calls are TRBV29-1 and TRBJ2-5; D might be TRBD1 (6 bases). This CDR3 comprises 13 residues. Trimming took 3 bases from V and 4 from J, leaving 12 bases between them. CDR1 is SQVTM and CDR2 is ANQGSEA in the germline V gene. The CDR3 reads CSVDWGRGETQYF. The CDR3 DNA sequence: TGCAGCGTTGATTGGGGGCGCGGAGAGACCCAGTACTTC. Full variable domain (rest looked up from reference TRBV29-1 and TRBJ2-5): SAVISQKPSRDICQRGTSLTIQCQVDSQVTMMFWYRQQPGQSLTLIATANQGSEATYESGFVIDKFPISRPNLTFSTLTVSNMSPEDSSIYLCSVDWGRGETQYFGPGTRLLVL.

This clone was counted a few times. This chain links TRBV2 with TRBJ2-5, with TRBD2 identical over 10 bases. Per the germline V gene, CDR1 is SNHLY and CDR2 is FYNNEI. The CDR3 extends over 16 amino acids. V shed 6 bases and J 5 bases; nucleotides not matched to a gene: 12. This CDR3 reads CASSRGGLAWLETQYF. CDR3 DNA sequence: TGTGCCAGCAGCCGCGGGGGACTAGCGTGGTTGGAGACCCAGTACTTC.

The CDR3 here is CAWSNRGDEQFF. The CDR3 bases are TGTGCCTGGAGTAACAGGGGAGATGAGCAGTTCTTC. The gene calls are TRBV30 and TRBJ2-1, with 7 bases fitting TRBD1. The V and J ends lost 2 bases and 8 bases, in that order; junction bases with no gene match: 3. Germline assignment: CDR1 GTSNPN and CDR2 SVGIG (reference sequence). The CDR3 spans 12 residues.

Note on this clone: One end of the junction does not line up with germline, which may come from a read error. V is TRBV7-2 and J is TRBJ2-5; 8 bases agree with TRBD2. CDR1 and CDR2 (germline): SGHTA, FQGNSA. The length of the CDR3 is 13 residues. CDR3 loop: CASSLAGLEAQYF. Written as DNA, the CDR3 is TGTGCCAGCAGCTTAGCGGGACTAGAGGCCCAGTACTTC.

The genes are TRBV2 and TRBJ2-7; a possible D gene is TRBD1 (6 bases). From germline, CDR1 is SNHLY and CDR2 FYNNEI. The germline V and J ends were trimmed by 6 bases and 9 bases, with 18 bases remaining between them. This CDR3 contains 13 residues. The CDR3 here is CASRHRQVPGQYF. The CDR3 coding sequence is TGTGCCAGCAGACACCGACAGGTCCCGGGGCAGTACTTC. Looking up the rest from reference TRBV2 and TRBJ2-7 gives the full variable domain: EPEVTQTPSHQVTQMGQEVILRCVPISNHLYFYWYRQILGQKVEFLVSFYNNEISEKSEIFDDQFSVERPDGSNFTLKIRSTKLEDSAMYFCASRHRQVPGQYFGPGTRLTVT.

The V call is TRBV7-3, the J call TRBJ2-1; TRBD2 is a possible D gene (5 bases). With 5 bases removed from V and 1 base from J, the gap between germline ends came to 18 bases. Germline CDR1 SGHTA, CDR2 FQGTGA. The CDR3 sequence is 17 residues long. The CDR3 here is CASSRGRAADSYNEQFF. The CDR3 DNA sequence: TGTGCCAGCAGCCGCGGTCGAGCGGCGGATTCCTACAATGAGCAGTTCTTC.

This chain uses TRBV3-1 (or the pseudogene TRBV3-2) with TRBJ2-3; 14 bases align to TRBD2. Germline lookup yields CDR1 LGHDT and CDR2 YNNKEL (reference sequence). The CDR3 extends over 20 amino acids. The V segment lost 2 bases and the J segment 4 bases; nucleotides outside the gene matches: 14. The CDR3 spells CASSQWAGTSGRMGADTQYF. The CDR3 nucleotides read TGTGCCAGCAGCCAATGGGCGGGGACTAGCGGGAGAATGGGCGCAGATACGCAGTATTTT.

The chain recombines TRBV7-3 with TRBJ1-1; D unclear. Trimming took 2 bases from V and 1 from J, leaving 5 bases between them. The CDR3 loop spans 13 amino acids. The germline V gene encodes CDR1 SGHTA and CDR2 FQGTGA. This CDR3 reads CASSLYQNTEAFF. CDR3 coding DNA: TGTGCCAGCAGCTTATATCAGAACACTGAAGCTTTCTTT.

This clone was seen only once. The chain employs TRBV5-1 and TRBJ2-1; 7 nucleotides align to TRBD2. This CDR3 comprises 14 residues. Germline values: CDR1 SGHRS, CDR2 YFSETQ. The V gene end was trimmed by 0 bases and the J gene end by 7 bases; junction bases not matched to a gene: 4. The CDR3 DNA sequence: TGCGCCAGCAGCTTGGGGGTTAGCGGGAATGAGCAGTTCTTC. This codes for CASSLGVSGNEQFF. The full variable domain, rest sourced from reference TRBV5-1 and TRBJ2-1, is KAGVTQTPRYLIKTRGQQVTLSCSPISGHRSVSWYQQTPGQGLQFLFEYFSETQRNKGNFPGRFSGRQFSNSRSEMNVSTLELGDSALYLCASSLGVSGNEQFFGPGTRLTVL.

The chain has TRBV5-1 and TRBJ2-1; TRBD1 aligns across 8 bases. CDR3 length: 15 amino acids. Germline-derived CDR1 and CDR2 are SGHRS and YFSETQ. J lost 4 bases, V lost 2 bases, and 5 bases had no gene match. The CDR3 is CASSLLTGEYNEQFF. DNA for the CDR3: TGCGCCAGCAGCTTACTGACAGGGGAGTACAATGAGCAGTTCTTC. The full variable domain, in which reference TRBV5-1 and TRBJ2-1 provide the parts outside the CDR3, is KAGVTQTPRYLIKTRGQQVTLSCSPISGHRSVSWYQQTPGQGLQFLFEYFSETQRNKGNFPGRFSGRQFSNSRSEMNVSTLELGDSALYLCASSLLTGEYNEQFFGPGTRLTVL.

The rearrangement joins TRBV4-1 to TRBJ2-5; D is unresolved. V lost 0 bases to trimming and J lost 4 bases, with 3 bases between them. The V gene's germline CDR1 is MGHRA and CDR2 YSYEKL. The CDR3 sequence is 12 residues long. The CDR3 is CASSQDPETQYF. The DNA of the CDR3 is TGCGCCAGCAGCCAAGATCCAGAGACCCAGTACTTC.

The chain links TRBV5-1 to TRBJ2-7; D remains unclear. Germline V gene data show CDR1 as SGHRS and CDR2 as YFSETQ. CDR3 size: 12 residues. Trimming cost V 2 bases and J 3 bases, with 6 bases left between them. This chain's CDR3 is CASSFGRYEQYF. CDR3 nucleotide sequence: TGCGCCAGCAGCTTTGGACGCTACGAGCAGTACTTC.

This clone was observed once. V and J are TRBV19 and TRBJ1-2; 9 bases are a match to TRBD1. Trimming removed 4 bases from V and 0 bases from J; junction bases left unmatched: 15. Germline assignment: CDR1 LNHDA and CDR2 SQIVND (reference sequence). CDR3 size: 19 residues. The CDR3 spells CASSKRVMDRGGPNYGYTF. The CDR3 DNA is TGTGCCAGTAGTAAGCGGGTGATGGACAGGGGAGGACCTAACTATGGCTACACCTTC.

This clone was seen a single time. V and J are TRBV3-1 (or the pseudogene TRBV3-2) and TRBJ2-1; TRBD2 might be the D (6 bases). The CDR3 has 16 residues. The V gene's germline CDR1 is LGHDT and CDR2 YNNKEL (reference sequence). V was pared by 5 bases and J by 4 bases, with 18 bases between. This CDR3 is CASSSHSGSSYNEQFF. CDR3 nucleotides: TGTGCCAGCAGCTCTCACTCCGGGAGCTCTTACAATGAGCAGTTCTTC.

The rearrangement joins TRBV6-4 to TRBJ1-6, with D unclear. Germline CDR1 and CDR2: MRHNA and SNTAGT. V gave up 6 bases and J gave up 8 bases, with 11 bases separating them. This CDR3 contains 13 residues. CDR3 residues: CASRPREDSPLHF. The CDR3 DNA reads as TGTGCCAGCAGGCCCCGTGAAGATTCACCCCTCCACTTT.

The J gene is TRBJ2-3, the V gene TRBV19; TRBD2 matches at 10 bases. Germline loops: CDR1 LNHDA, CDR2 SQIVND (reference sequence). J lost 4 bases, V lost 10 bases, and 8 bases had no gene match. The length of the CDR3 is 14 residues. CDR3 coding DNA: TGTGCCACCGCGGGGGGACTAGCGTCAGATACGCAGTATTTT. Encoded protein: CATAGGLASDTQYF.